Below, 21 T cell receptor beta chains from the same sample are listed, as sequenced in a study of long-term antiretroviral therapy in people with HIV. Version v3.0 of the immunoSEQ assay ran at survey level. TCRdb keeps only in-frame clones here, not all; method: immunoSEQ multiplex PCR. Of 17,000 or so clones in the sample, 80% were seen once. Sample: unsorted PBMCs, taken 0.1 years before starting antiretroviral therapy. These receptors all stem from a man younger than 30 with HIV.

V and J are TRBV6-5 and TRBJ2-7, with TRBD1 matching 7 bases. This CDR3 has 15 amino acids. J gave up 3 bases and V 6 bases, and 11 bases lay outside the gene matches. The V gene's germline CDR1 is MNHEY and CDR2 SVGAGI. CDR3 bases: TGTGCCAGCAGCTCAGGGGGAACCATGAACTACGAGCAGTACTTC. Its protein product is CASSSGGTMNYEQYF.

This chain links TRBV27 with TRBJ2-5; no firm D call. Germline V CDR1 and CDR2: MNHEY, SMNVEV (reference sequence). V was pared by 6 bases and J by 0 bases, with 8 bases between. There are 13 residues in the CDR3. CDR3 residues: CASREEYQETQYF. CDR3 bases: TGTGCCAGCAGGGAAGAGTACCAAGAGACCCAGTACTTC.

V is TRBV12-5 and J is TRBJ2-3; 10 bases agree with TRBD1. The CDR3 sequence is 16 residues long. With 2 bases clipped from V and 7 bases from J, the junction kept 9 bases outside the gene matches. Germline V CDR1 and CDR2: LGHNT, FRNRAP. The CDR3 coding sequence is TGTGCTAGTGGTTTGAAACTTGGGGACAGGGGATATACGCAGTATTTT. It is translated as CASGLKLGDRGYTQYF.

The CDR3 sequence is CASSIPGDEQFF. In DNA form, the CDR3 reads TGTGCCAGTAGTATCCCGGGGGATGAGCAGTTCTTC. V usage is TRBV19 and J usage is TRBJ2-1, with D perhaps TRBD2 (6 bases). CDR3 length: 12 residues. The germline V gene has CDR1 LNHDA and CDR2 SQIVND (reference sequence). The germline V and J ends were trimmed by 3 bases and 8 bases, with 8 bases remaining between them.

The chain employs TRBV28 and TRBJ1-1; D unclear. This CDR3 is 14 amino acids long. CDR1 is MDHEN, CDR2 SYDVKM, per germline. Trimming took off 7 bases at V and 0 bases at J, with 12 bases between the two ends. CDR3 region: CASNMASLNTEAFF. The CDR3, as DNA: TGTGCCAGCAATATGGCCAGCCTGAACACTGAAGCTTTCTTT.

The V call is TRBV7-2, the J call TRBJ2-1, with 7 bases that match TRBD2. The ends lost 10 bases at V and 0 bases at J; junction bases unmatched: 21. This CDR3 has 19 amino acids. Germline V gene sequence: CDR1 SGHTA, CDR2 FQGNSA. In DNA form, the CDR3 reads TGTGCCACCCTATTGGGGGGGAGGGCTACACTTAGCTCCTACAATGAGCAGTTCTTC. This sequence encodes CATLLGGRATLSSYNEQFF.

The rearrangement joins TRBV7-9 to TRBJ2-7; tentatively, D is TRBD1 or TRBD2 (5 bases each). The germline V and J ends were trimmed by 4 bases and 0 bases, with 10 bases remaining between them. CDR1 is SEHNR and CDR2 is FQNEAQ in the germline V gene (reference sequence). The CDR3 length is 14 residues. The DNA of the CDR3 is TGTGCCAGCAGCTCGGGACCCATCTCCTACGAGCAGTACTTC. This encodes CASSSGPISYEQYF.

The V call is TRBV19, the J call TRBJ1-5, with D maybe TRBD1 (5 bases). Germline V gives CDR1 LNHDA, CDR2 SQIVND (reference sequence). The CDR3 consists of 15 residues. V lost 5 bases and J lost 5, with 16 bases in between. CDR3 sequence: CASSFGGRDDQPQHF. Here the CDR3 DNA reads TGTGCCAGTAGTTTCGGGGGACGGGACGATCAGCCCCAGCATTTT.

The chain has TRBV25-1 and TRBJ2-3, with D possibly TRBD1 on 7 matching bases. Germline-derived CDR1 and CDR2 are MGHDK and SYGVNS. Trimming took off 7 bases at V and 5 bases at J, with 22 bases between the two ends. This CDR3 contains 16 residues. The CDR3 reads CASNSGGRPAKDTQYF. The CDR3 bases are TGTGCCAGCAACTCAGGGGGGAGGCCAGCGAAAGATACGCAGTATTTT.

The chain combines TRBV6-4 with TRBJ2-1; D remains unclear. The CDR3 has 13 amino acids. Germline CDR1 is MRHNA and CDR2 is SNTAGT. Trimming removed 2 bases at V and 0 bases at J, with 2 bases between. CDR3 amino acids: CASSDSSYNEQFF. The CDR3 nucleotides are TGTGCCAGCAGTGACAGCTCCTACAATGAGCAGTTCTTC.

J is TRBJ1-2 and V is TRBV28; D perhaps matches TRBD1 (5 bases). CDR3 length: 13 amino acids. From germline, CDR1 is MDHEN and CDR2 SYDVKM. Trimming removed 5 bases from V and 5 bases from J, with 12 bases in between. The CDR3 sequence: CASSPPGPYGYTF. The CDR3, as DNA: TGTGCCAGCAGTCCTCCAGGGCCGTATGGCTACACCTTC.

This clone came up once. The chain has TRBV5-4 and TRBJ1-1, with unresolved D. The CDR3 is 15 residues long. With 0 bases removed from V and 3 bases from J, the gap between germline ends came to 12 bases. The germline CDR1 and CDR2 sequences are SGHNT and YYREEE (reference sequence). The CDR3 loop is CASSLDLDWDTEAFF. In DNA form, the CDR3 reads TGTGCCAGCAGCTTGGACCTGGACTGGGACACTGAAGCTTTCTTT.

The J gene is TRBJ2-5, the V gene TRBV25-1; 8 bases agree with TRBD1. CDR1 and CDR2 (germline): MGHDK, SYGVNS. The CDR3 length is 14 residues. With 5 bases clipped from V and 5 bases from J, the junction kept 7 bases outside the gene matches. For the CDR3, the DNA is TGTGCCAGCAGTACAGCAGGGGGCGCGGAGACCCAGTACTTC. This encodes CASSTAGGAETQYF.

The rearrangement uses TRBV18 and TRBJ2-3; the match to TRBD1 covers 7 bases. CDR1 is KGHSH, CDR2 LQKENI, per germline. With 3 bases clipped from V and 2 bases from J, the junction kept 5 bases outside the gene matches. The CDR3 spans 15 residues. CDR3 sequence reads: CASSPRQGDTDTQYF. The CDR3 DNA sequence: TGTGCCAGCTCACCTCGGCAGGGGGACACAGATACGCAGTATTTT.

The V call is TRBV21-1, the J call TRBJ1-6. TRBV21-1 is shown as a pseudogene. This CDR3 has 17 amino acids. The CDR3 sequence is CASRPGTLSSYNSPLHF. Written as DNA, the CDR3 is TGTGCCAGCCGTCCCGGGACCCTCAGCTCCTATAATTCACCCCTCCACTTT.

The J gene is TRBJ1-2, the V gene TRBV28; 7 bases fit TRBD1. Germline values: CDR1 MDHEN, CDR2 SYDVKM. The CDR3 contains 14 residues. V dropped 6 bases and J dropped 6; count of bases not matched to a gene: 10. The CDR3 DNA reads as TGTGCCAGCAGCGTGGACAGGAGCGGAAATGGCTACACCTTC. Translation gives CASSVDRSGNGYTF.

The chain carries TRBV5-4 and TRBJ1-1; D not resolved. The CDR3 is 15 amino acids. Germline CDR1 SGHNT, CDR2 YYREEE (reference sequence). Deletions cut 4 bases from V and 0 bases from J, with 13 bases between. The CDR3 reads CASSIGEIMNTEAFF. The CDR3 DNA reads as TGTGCCAGCAGCATTGGCGAGATAATGAACACTGAAGCTTTCTTT.

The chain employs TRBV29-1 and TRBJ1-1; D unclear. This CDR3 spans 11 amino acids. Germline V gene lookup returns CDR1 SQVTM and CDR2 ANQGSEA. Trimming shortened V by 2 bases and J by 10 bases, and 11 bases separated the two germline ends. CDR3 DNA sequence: TGCAGCGTTGAATTAGCCGGAGGAGCTTTCTTT. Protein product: CSVELAGGAFF.

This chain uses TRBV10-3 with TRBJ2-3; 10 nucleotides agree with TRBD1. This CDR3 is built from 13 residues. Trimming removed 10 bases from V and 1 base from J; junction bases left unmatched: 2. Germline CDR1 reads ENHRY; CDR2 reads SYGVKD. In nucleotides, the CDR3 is TGTGCCAGCGGGACAGGGGGCACAGATACGCAGTATTTT. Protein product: CASGTGGTDTQYF.

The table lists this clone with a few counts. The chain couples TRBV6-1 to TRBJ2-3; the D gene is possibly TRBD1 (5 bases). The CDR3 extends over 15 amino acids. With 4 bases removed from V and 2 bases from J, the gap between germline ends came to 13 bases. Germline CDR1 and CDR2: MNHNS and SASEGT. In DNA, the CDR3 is TGTGCCAGCAGTGCGTTGCAGGGTTCCACAGATACGCAGTATTTT. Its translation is CASSALQGSTDTQYF.

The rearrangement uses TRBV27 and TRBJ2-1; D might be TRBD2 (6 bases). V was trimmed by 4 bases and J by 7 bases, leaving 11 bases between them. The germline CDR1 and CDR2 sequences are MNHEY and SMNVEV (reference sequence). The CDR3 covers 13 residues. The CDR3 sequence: CASSSRTTNEQFF. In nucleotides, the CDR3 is TGTGCCAGCAGTTCACGGACTACGAATGAGCAGTTCTTC.